This T cell receptor beta chain was identified in a study of T cell responses to AZD1222 COVID-19 vaccine (dated by TCRdb to about 2021). General notes on the study: TCR sequencing was performed for 230 to 250 trial participants, of whom 207 were given two doses of AZD1222 and some 25 were given two doses of MenACWY control vaccine. Trial participants were enrolled by age into 18-55, 56-69 and 70-plus year subgroups, with 148, 28 and 57 TCR-sequenced participants respectively.

The time point tag for this specimen amounts to: about 28 days (+/-7) after the second vaccine dose. AZD1222 recipients with second doses at about 4 weeks or about 12 weeks were pooled, because spike-specific TCR depth and breadth did not differ between schedules. Samples from vaccinated people were obtained from the UK trials COV001 and COV002, which included a single-blind randomized controlled phase 2/3 trial of AZD1222 (ChAdOx1 nCoV-19) in healthy adults. For TCRbeta chain sequencing, PBMC samples were collected from trial participants at day 0 and at day 28 after the second dose. Overall study results and their limits: Participants were mostly white British and included more females than males, and it was suggested by the authors that clonal diversity may have been underestimated. Epitopes outside the regions mutated in the B.1.351 and B.1.1.7 variants were reportedly recognized by nearly half of the unique spike-specific TCRs. A significant rise in spike-specific TCR breadth and depth was observed after two AZD1222 doses relative to day 0 and relative to MenACWY recipients. Conclusions about previously exposed vaccinees are limited because only a handful of AZD1222 recipients were SARS-CoV-2 seropositive at baseline. The vaccine-associated CD4 TCRs covered the entire spike protein, and the dominant responses fell in regions 160-218 and 743-854. The 56-69-year group was small, and its depth increase did not reach significance, likely because of low power. Because no day 14 peak-response samples were available, the repertoires could be characterized only after the peak T cell response.

The CDR3 regions of human TCRbeta chains were analyzed by immunosequencing. The original methods were these. Repertoire TCRs were matched against a reference library of SARS-CoV-2-specific TCRs generated with the MIRA antigen-specificity platform. Breadth meant the fraction of unique TCRs that were SARS-CoV-2-associated, whereas depth meant the fraction of total T cells that were SARS-CoV-2-associated. Using the MIRA data, every spike-specific TCR was mapped to the spike region that the TCR reacted to and assigned to either a CD4 or a CD8 class. Log10-transformed breadth and depth values were compared by one-way ANOVA with Sidak's multiple comparisons tests. In its TCRdb copy, this immuneACCESS table keeps in-frame sequences only and misses some clones. Where compared with another copy, unresolved V genes explain less than half of these, and the others have no known cause. Clone size and V and J calls were adopted from that table, with D and trimming inferred from the DNA. The sample yields roughly 110,000 clones; roughly 87% were counted once. Approximately 4.8% of the sample goes to the ten largest clones.

Note on this clone: It has no known antigen specificity. Nothing much larger sits one base from this clone, and base qualities are not available.

The sample in question was peripheral blood, obtained 28 days after the second AZD1222 dose. This receptor was obtained from an adult who received the AZD1222 COVID-19 vaccine.

CDR3 reads: CATSDLYGTSEQADTQYF. The DNA reads as follows: TGTGCCACCAGTGATTTGTATGGGACTAGCGAGCAGGCAGATACGCAGTATTTT. In this chain, TRBV24-1 is recombined with TRBJ2-3; the central 10 bases match TRBD2. Trimming takes 0 bases off V and 4 bases off J; junction bases not matched to a gene: 9. Looking up the germline V gene yields CDR1 KGHDR and CDR2 SFDVKD. The CDR3 has 18 amino acids, counting the end cysteine and phenylalanine. The kept DNA is CDR3 alone, 54 bases in frame from the first base.